This TCR beta chain was obtained from a study of T cell responses to AZD1222 COVID-19 vaccine (dated by TCRdb to about 2021). Regarding the study in general: AZD1222 recipients given second doses at about 4 weeks or at about 12 weeks were pooled, since spike-specific TCR depth and breadth were not found to differ between the two schedules. TCR sequencing covered roughly 230 trial participants: some 210 given two doses of AZD1222 and 26 given two doses of MenACWY control vaccine. Enrollment into the trials was organized by age into subgroups of 18-55, 56-69 and 70-plus years, and those subgroups contained roughly 140, 27 and 60 TCR-sequenced participants, respectively.

General findings and caveats noted by the study authors: Vaccine-associated CD4 TCRs spanned the whole spike protein, with dominant responses in regions 160-218 and 743-854. Most participants were white British and females outnumbered males, and the authors suggested that clonal diversity may have been underestimated. Conclusions about previously exposed vaccinees are limited, since just five to seven AZD1222 recipients were seropositive for SARS-CoV-2 at baseline. After two AZD1222 doses, both the breadth and the depth of spike-specific TCRs were significantly higher than at day 0 and than in MenACWY recipients. Epitopes outside the regions mutated in the B.1.351 and B.1.1.7 variants were reportedly recognized by nearly half of the unique spike-specific TCRs. The 56-69-year group was small, and its depth increase did not reach significance, likely because of low power. Because no samples from the day 14 peak response were available, repertoires could be characterized only after the peak T cell response.

The CDR3, from cysteine to phenylalanine, totals 16 residues. Only the CDR3 part of the read is kept: 48 bases, read in frame from the first base. The germline V and J ends show losses of 5 bases and 4 bases respectively, and no gene match explains 11 bases of the junction. Per the germline V gene (reference sequence), LNHDA is the CDR1 and SQIVND is the CDR2. The CDR3 regions of human TCRbeta chains were subjected to immunosequencing. The authors' pipeline ran thus. Repertoire TCRs were matched against a reference library of SARS-CoV-2-specific TCRs generated with the MIRA antigen-specificity platform. Breadth meant the fraction of unique TCRs that were SARS-CoV-2-associated, whereas depth meant the fraction of total T cells that were SARS-CoV-2-associated. Using the MIRA data, each spike-specific TCR was mapped to the spike region that the TCR reacts to and placed in a CD4 or CD8 class. Log10-transformed breadth and depth values were compared by one-way ANOVA with Sidak's multiple comparisons tests. As stored in TCRdb, this immuneACCESS dataset retains in-frame rearrangements with V and J assigned. A fraction of the clones does not appear; measured against another copy, unresolved V genes explain less than half of the discrepancy, and the remainder lacks a known reason. D and trimming were read from the DNA, whereas the V and J calls and clone size are those reported in that table. Counted in this sample were 68,000 or so clones; around nine tenths of them appeared once. 7.5% to 9.5% of the sample is in the top ten clones.

On this clone: Which antigen it targets is not known. The sample holds no much larger clone one base away, and base qualities are not on file.

The sample's time point, from its label and the paper: baseline before first vaccination. Vaccinee samples came from UK trials COV001 and COV002, including a single-blind randomized controlled phase 2/3 trial of AZD1222 (ChAdOx1 nCoV-19) in healthy adults. For TCRbeta chain sequencing, PBMC samples were collected from trial participants at day 0 and at day 28 after the second dose. The chain is made from TRBV19 and TRBJ2-5; the junction holds 9 bases that match TRBD1. This material consisted of peripheral blood, taken on day 0 of AZD1222 vaccination. The clonotype originates from an adult in good health. The DNA is as follows: TGTGCCAGTAGTGGACTTAGGACAGGGGTCACAGAGACCCAGTACTTC. This gives the protein CASSGLRTGVTETQYF.